A selection of T cell receptor beta chains follows, all from one sample in a study of control samples from healthy donors and cancer patients. TCRdb keeps only in-frame clones here, not all; method: immunoSEQ multiplex PCR. Altogether about 92,000 clones are present, roughly 78% being singletons, with the ten largest covering approximately 9.8%. What was sequenced was blood. Receptor source: a woman in her fifties or sixties in good health. Each CDR3 is given with its conserved first and last residue. D genes are given only for firm matches. Size values are once, few and many counts, or a class for expanded clones, and some rows have none.

d_call: .; v_call: TRBV20-1; j_call: TRBJ1-2; clone_size: .; cdr3_aa: CSAAGIGYTF; cdr3_nt: TGCAGTGCAGCAGGGATCGGCTACACCTTC
d_call: .; v_call: TRBV6-5; j_call: TRBJ2-7; clone_size: .; cdr3_aa: CASTGLIYEQYF; cdr3_nt: TGTGCCAGCACTGGACTGATCTACGAGCAGTACTTC
d_call: .; v_call: TRBV6-6; j_call: TRBJ2-1; clone_size: once; cdr3_aa: CASTHKGGGYNEQFF; cdr3_nt: TGTGCCAGCACTCACAAAGGTGGAGGGTACAATGAGCAGTTCTTC
d_call: .; v_call: TRBV5-1; j_call: TRBJ1-1; clone_size: .; cdr3_aa: CASSKGYGSPTEAFF; cdr3_nt: TGCGCCAGCAGCAAAGGCTACGGCTCTCCCACTGAAGCTTTCTTT
d_call: TRBD2; v_call: TRBV11-2; j_call: TRBJ2-1; clone_size: .; cdr3_aa: CASSPREGTYNEQFF; cdr3_nt: TGTGCCAGCAGCCCGAGGGAGGGAACCTACAATGAGCAGTTCTTC
d_call: .; v_call: TRBV6-5; j_call: TRBJ2-7; clone_size: .; cdr3_aa: CATSVHEQYF; cdr3_nt: TGTGCCACAAGTGTCCACGAGCAGTACTTC
d_call: .; v_call: TRBV23-1; j_call: TRBJ1-2; clone_size: .; cdr3_aa: CASSLACGYTF; cdr3_nt: TGCGCCAGCAGTCTCGCATGTGGCTACACCTTC
d_call: .; v_call: TRBV2; j_call: TRBJ1-2; clone_size: .; cdr3_aa: CASRANYGYTF; cdr3_nt: TGTGCCAGCAGAGCAAACTATGGCTACACCTTC
d_call: .; v_call: TRBV7-2; j_call: TRBJ2-7; clone_size: .; cdr3_aa: CASSFVGGPTSYEQYF; cdr3_nt: TGTGCCAGCAGCTTTGTCGGGGGCCCTACCTCCTACGAGCAGTACTTC
d_call: .; v_call: TRBV7-8; j_call: TRBJ1-5; clone_size: .; cdr3_aa: CASTWGQPQHF; cdr3_nt: TGTGCCAGCACCTGGGGTCAGCCCCAGCATTTT
d_call: .; v_call: TRBV28; j_call: TRBJ2-3; clone_size: .; cdr3_aa: CASRTGADTQYF; cdr3_nt: TGTGCCAGCCGAACAGGTGCTGATACGCAGTATTTT
d_call: .; v_call: TRBV4-1; j_call: TRBJ1-1; clone_size: .; cdr3_aa: CASSRIPGGADAFF; cdr3_nt: TGCGCCAGCAGCCGGATCCCCGGGGGCGCCGATGCTTTCTTT
d_call: .; v_call: TRBV3-1/TRBV3-2; j_call: TRBJ2-3; clone_size: once; cdr3_aa: CASRQQGGSTDTQYF; cdr3_nt: TGTGCCAGCAGACAACAGGGGGGGAGCACAGATACGCAGTATTTT
d_call: .; v_call: TRBV6-5; j_call: TRBJ2-1; clone_size: .; cdr3_aa: CASSPGMSPYNEQFF; cdr3_nt: TGTGCCAGCAGTCCAGGGATGTCGCCCTACAATGAGCAGTTCTTC
d_call: .; v_call: TRBV19; j_call: TRBJ1-2; clone_size: .; cdr3_aa: CASSSPRYAGTYGYTF; cdr3_nt: TGTGCCAGTAGTAGCCCACGGTACGCGGGTACCTATGGCTACACCTTC
d_call: TRBD1; v_call: TRBV10-1; j_call: TRBJ1-1; clone_size: .; cdr3_aa: CASSASPDRGTEAFF; cdr3_nt: TGCGCCAGCAGTGCATCGCCTGACAGGGGAACTGAAGCTTTCTTT
d_call: TRBD1; v_call: TRBV6-5; j_call: TRBJ1-5; clone_size: once; cdr3_aa: CASSIQGSQPQHF; cdr3_nt: TGTGCCAGCAGTATACAGGGGAGCCAGCCCCAGCATTTT
d_call: TRBD2; v_call: TRBV7-2; j_call: TRBJ2-6; clone_size: .; cdr3_aa: CASSFLRTSGGAGANVLTF; cdr3_nt: TGTGCCAGCAGCTTTTTACGGACTAGCGGGGGAGCTGGGGCCAACGTCCTGACTTTC
d_call: TRBD2; v_call: TRBV5-6; j_call: TRBJ2-2; clone_size: .; cdr3_aa: CASTGTSGGFSTGELFF; cdr3_nt: TGTGCCAGCACCGGGACTAGCGGGGGTTTTAGTACCGGGGAGCTGTTTTTT
d_call: .; v_call: TRBV10-3; j_call: TRBJ1-5; clone_size: .; cdr3_aa: CAISVGFSNQPQHF; cdr3_nt: TGTGCCATCAGTGTCGGTTTTAGCAATCAGCCCCAGCATTTT
d_call: .; v_call: TRBV19; j_call: TRBJ2-7; clone_size: few; cdr3_aa: CASSMRQEYFSSYEQYF; cdr3_nt: TGTGCCAGTAGTATGAGACAAGAATACTTTTCCTCCTACGAGCAGTACTTC
d_call: .; v_call: TRBV29-1; j_call: TRBJ2-1; clone_size: .; cdr3_aa: CSVERGGYNEQFF; cdr3_nt: TGCAGCGTTGAAAGAGGCGGTTACAATGAGCAGTTCTTC
d_call: .; v_call: TRBV10-1; j_call: TRBJ2-1; clone_size: .; cdr3_aa: CASSEVGGIDEQFF; cdr3_nt: TGCGCCAGCAGTGAAGTAGGGGGTATCGATGAGCAGTTCTTC
d_call: .; v_call: TRBV28; j_call: TRBJ1-3; clone_size: .; cdr3_aa: CASSRGGFVSSGNTIYF; cdr3_nt: TGTGCCAGCAGTCGGGGAGGGTTTGTGAGCTCTGGAAACACCATATATTTT
d_call: .; v_call: TRBV6-5; j_call: TRBJ1-6; clone_size: few; cdr3_aa: CASRQGGSPLHF; cdr3_nt: TGTGCCAGCAGACAGGGAGGTTCACCCCTCCACTTT
d_call: .; v_call: TRBV3-1/TRBV3-2; j_call: TRBJ2-3; clone_size: .; cdr3_aa: CASSQTATSTDTQYF; cdr3_nt: TGTGCCAGCAGCCAGACAGCTACTAGCACAGATACGCAGTATTTT
d_call: .; v_call: TRBV18; j_call: TRBJ1-1; clone_size: .; cdr3_aa: CASGRGASLSTEAFF; cdr3_nt: TGTGCCAGCGGCCGAGGGGCGTCTCTATCCACTGAAGCTTTCTTT
d_call: .; v_call: TRBV6-2/TRBV6-3; j_call: TRBJ2-6; clone_size: .; cdr3_aa: CASSYSTAPGANVLTF; cdr3_nt: TGTGCCAGCAGTTACTCAACCGCACCTGGGGCCAACGTCCTGACTTTC
d_call: .; v_call: TRBV29-1; j_call: TRBJ2-1; clone_size: once; cdr3_aa: CSVGPGGVREQFF; cdr3_nt: TGCAGCGTTGGGCCAGGGGGGGTGCGTGAGCAGTTCTTC
d_call: .; v_call: TRBV10-2; j_call: TRBJ1-1; clone_size: .; cdr3_aa: CATIDQNTEAFF; cdr3_nt: TGCGCCACCATCGATCAGAACACTGAAGCTTTCTTT
d_call: TRBD1; v_call: TRBV28; j_call: TRBJ1-5; clone_size: .; cdr3_aa: CASSKNPTGSQPQHF; cdr3_nt: TGTGCCAGCAGCAAAAACCCGACAGGGTCCCAGCCCCAGCATTTT
d_call: .; v_call: TRBV5-1; j_call: TRBJ2-2; clone_size: .; cdr3_aa: CASSLGNRANTGELFF; cdr3_nt: TGCGCCAGCAGCCTAGGGAACCGGGCGAACACCGGGGAGCTGTTTTTT